This T cell receptor (beta chain) originates from a study of response to subunit inactivated influenza vaccine. CDR1 and CDR2 from the germline V gene are SGHTA and FQGNSA. The CDR3 runs to 14 residues. Unmatched junction bases numbered 1, after V lost 3 bases and J lost 2 bases. TCRdb ran MiXCR on the RT-PCR reads and lists one entry per CDR3 protein. The repertoire holds a few hundred thousand distinct CDR3 sequences, just over 20% seen once, with about 9.4% in the top ten. The V gene is TRBV7-2, the J gene TRBJ2-7; 10 positions match TRBD1. This receptor was obtained from a man aged 45 to 70 who received an inactivated influenza vaccine. The sample consisted of PBMCs from blood, taken about 19 months after vaccination. Here the CDR3 DNA reads TGTGCCAGCAGCTTCGACAGGGGGCCCTACGAGCAGTACTTC. This encodes CASSFDRGPYEQYF.